This is a list of T cell receptor beta chains from one sample in a study of T cells after yellow fever vaccination. TCRdb processed the 5' RACE reads anew with MiXCR; each CDR3 protein has one entry. The sample includes about 130,000 distinct CDR3 sequences, about 7% of them seen just once. Source: CD4+ T cells sorted from PBMCs, taken 10 days after the first yellow fever vaccination. Every receptor here comes from a man between 18 and 35 years old who received the YFV17D yellow fever vaccine. CDR3s leave out the opening cysteine and the closing phenylalanine or tryptophan. Each record gives: CDR3 length, V gene, D gene, CDR3 protein. A D gene is named only where the DNA matches it firmly.

len: 14
v_gene: TRBV9
d_gene: TRBD2
CDR3aa: ASSGSGGTSTDTQY

len: 11
v_gene: TRBV11-2
d_gene: .
CDR3aa: ASSQQTGSTAF

len: 18
v_gene: TRBV11-2
d_gene: TRBD1
CDR3aa: ASSFPRLTGGAKSLAEAF

len: 10
v_gene: TRBV7-9
d_gene: .
CDR3aa: ASSAITDTQY

len: 10
v_gene: TRBV7-2
d_gene: .
CDR3aa: ASSLSPIEQY

len: 14
v_gene: TRBV7-2
d_gene: .
CDR3aa: ASSLQDRPGAYEQY

len: 13
v_gene: TRBV5-1
d_gene: .
CDR3aa: ASSLIGVGYNEQF

len: 14
v_gene: TRBV7-2
d_gene: .
CDR3aa: ASSFGGRRTWETQY

len: 11
v_gene: TRBV5-1
d_gene: .
CDR3aa: ASSLSQGAVSY

len: 12
v_gene: TRBV11-2
d_gene: .
CDR3aa: ASSFQGMNTEAF

len: 15
v_gene: TRBV5-1
d_gene: TRBD2
CDR3aa: ASSSRRTSGDTDTQY

len: 11
v_gene: TRBV12-3/TRBV12-4
d_gene: .
CDR3aa: ASSLVWSYEQY

len: 13
v_gene: TRBV20-1
d_gene: TRBD1
CDR3aa: SAFDTGTGKTGYT

len: 13
v_gene: TRBV14
d_gene: TRBD1
CDR3aa: ASSHPRDRHTEAF

len: 13
v_gene: TRBV11-2
d_gene: TRBD1
CDR3aa: ASSPGQGNTDTQY

len: 12
v_gene: TRBV5-1
d_gene: .
CDR3aa: ASSLSGRGETQY

len: 13
v_gene: TRBV12-3/TRBV12-4
d_gene: .
CDR3aa: ASSLDRVDNSPLH

len: 13
v_gene: TRBV5-1
d_gene: TRBD2
CDR3aa: ASSLGRGGYNEQF

len: 13
v_gene: TRBV20-1
d_gene: TRBD2
CDR3aa: SARVSSGTTGELF

len: 11
v_gene: TRBV6-1
d_gene: .
CDR3aa: ASRGDRNTEAF

len: 13
v_gene: TRBV20-1
d_gene: TRBD2
CDR3aa: SVREGAGGNNEQF

len: 13
v_gene: TRBV7-2
d_gene: TRBD1
CDR3aa: ASSLVGTGAYEQY

len: 14
v_gene: TRBV7-2
d_gene: .
CDR3aa: ASSSSNRVLNTEAF

len: 13
v_gene: TRBV5-1
d_gene: .
CDR3aa: ASNPGSGFSYEQY

len: 12
v_gene: TRBV5-1
d_gene: TRBD2
CDR3aa: ASSIAGAEETQY